What follows are 32 T cell receptor beta chains derived from one specimen sequenced in a study of cytotoxic CD8 clonotypes in ibrutinib-treated CLL. Only in-frame clones appear in the TCRdb table, and some are missing; sequencing was by immunoSEQ multiplex PCR. The sample has some 140,000 clones; approximately 80% are singletons. The starting material was PBMCs, obtained after 12 months of ibrutinib treatment. Source of these receptors: a human donor with chronic lymphocytic leukemia.

This clone turned up a few times. This rearrangement joins TRBV6-5 to TRBJ1-5, with D uncertain. The CDR3 totals 13 residues. The germline CDR1 and CDR2 sequences are MNHEY and SVGAGI. The V end was cut by 2 bases, the J end by 4 bases, with 6 bases between. As DNA, the CDR3 is TGTGCCAGCAGTTACCTACCAAATCAGCCCCAGCATTTT. It yields the protein CASSYLPNQPQHF.

This chain uses TRBV5-1 with TRBJ2-1, with D tentatively TRBD2 (5 bases). CDR3 length: 16 residues. The V gene's germline CDR1 is SGHRS and CDR2 YFSETQ. V was shortened by 5 bases and J by 0 bases, with 15 bases between the two germline ends. CDR3 sequence (DNA): TGCGCCAGCAGTAGAGGGCCCGACGTCTCCTACAATGAGCAGTTCTTC. It is translated as CASSRGPDVSYNEQFF.

This clone was detected only a few times. The chain is built from TRBV14 and TRBJ2-7, with 8 nucleotides matching TRBD2. Germline assignment: CDR1 SGHDN and CDR2 FVKESK. The CDR3 totals 16 residues. The J segment lost 7 bases and the V segment lost 1 base, leaving 12 bases of the junction unmatched. Here the CDR3 DNA reads TGTGCCAGCAGCCAAGGCCCCGGGAGGGTATTGGGGGAGCAGTACTTC. Translation gives CASSQGPGRVLGEQYF.

The chain combines TRBV7-2 with TRBJ1-4, with D unclear. The CDR3 has 16 amino acids. Deletions cut 3 bases from V and 4 bases from J, with 15 bases between. Germline values: CDR1 SGHTA, CDR2 FQGNSA. For the CDR3, the DNA is TGTGCCAGCAGCTTCGCCGCTAGAGGCAATAATGAAAAACTGTTTTTT. It is translated as CASSFAARGNNEKLFF. Full variable domain (missing parts from reference TRBV7-2 and TRBJ1-4): GAGVSQSPSNKVTEKGKDVELRCDPISGHTALYWYRQSLGQGLEFLIYFQGNSAPDKSGLPSDRFSAERTGGSVSTLTIQRTQQEDSAVYLCASSFAARGNNEKLFFGSGTQLSVL.

The rearrangement uses TRBV27 and TRBJ2-2, with 7 positions matching TRBD1. The V gene end was trimmed by 2 bases and the J gene end by 7 bases; junction bases not matched to a gene: 7. The CDR3 has 15 amino acids. In germline, CDR1 is MNHEY, CDR2 SMNVEV (reference sequence). The CDR3 loop reads CASSLGYRGDGELFF. CDR3 DNA sequence: TGTGCCAGCAGTTTAGGGTACAGGGGCGACGGGGAGCTGTTTTTT.

The V and J genes are TRBV4-1 and TRBJ1-1, with D unresolved. The CDR3 totals 14 residues. V lost 4 bases, J lost 0 bases, and 9 bases lay in between. Looked up from germline, CDR1 is MGHRA and CDR2 is YSYEKL. DNA for the CDR3: TGCGCCAGCAGCCCAGCGACCTTGAACACTGAAGCTTTCTTT. This sequence encodes CASSPATLNTEAFF.

The chain couples TRBV27 to TRBJ1-4, with D possibly being TRBD1 (5 bases). Trimming took 5 bases from V and 8 from J, leaving 18 bases between them. Germline values: CDR1 MNHEY, CDR2 SMNVEV (reference sequence). The CDR3 is made up of 15 amino acids. Here the CDR3 reads CASSTGTTNNEKLFF. The CDR3 DNA follows: TGTGCCAGCAGTACGGGGACTACAAATAACGAAAAACTGTTTTTT.

This clone showed up just a few times. The chain combines TRBV29-1 with TRBJ1-2, with D unresolved. Looked up from germline, CDR1 is SQVTM and CDR2 is ANQGSEA. Trimming took 5 bases from V and 4 from J, leaving 14 bases between them. The length of the CDR3 is 13 residues. As DNA, the CDR3 is TGCAGCGTTCCAGCCCGATGGGGCTATGGCTACACCTTC. This translates into CSVPARWGYGYTF.

This rearrangement joins TRBV7-8 to TRBJ1-1; D might be TRBD1 (5 bases). This CDR3 has 13 amino acids. The germline CDR1 and CDR2 sequences are SGHVS and FQNEAQ. Trimming pared 5 bases from V and 3 bases from J, leaving 10 bases between. DNA for the CDR3: TGTGCCAGCAGCCACGACAGAGACACTGAAGCTTTCTTT. Translation: CASSHDRDTEAFF.

In its sample, this clone was seen a few times. The chain is built from TRBV7-9 and TRBJ2-3, with D possibly being TRBD2 (6 bases). The germline V and J ends were trimmed by 0 bases and 3 bases, with 22 bases remaining between them. Germline CDR1 SEHNR, CDR2 FQNEAQ (reference sequence). The CDR3 runs 19 residues. The CDR3 here is CASSLAHLIGRGGTDTQYF. In DNA, the CDR3 is TGTGCCAGCAGCTTAGCGCATTTAATCGGGAGAGGTGGAACAGATACGCAGTATTTT.

This clone appeared a few times. This chain links TRBV7-9 with TRBJ2-1; D unresolved. V lost 6 bases, J lost 10 bases, and 10 bases lay in between. The CDR3 contains 11 residues. CDR1 SEHNR and CDR2 FQNEAQ come from the germline V gene (reference sequence). CDR3 residues: CASRGSKEQFF. CDR3 nucleotide sequence: TGTGCCAGCAGAGGTAGCAAGGAGCAGTTCTTC.

This sequence joins TRBV9 and TRBJ2-3; 7 positions agree with TRBD2. The CDR3 consists of 12 residues. Germline V gene lookup returns CDR1 SGDLS and CDR2 YYNGEE. V shed 0 bases, J shed 9 bases, and the junction held 1 base outside the gene matches. The CDR3: CASSVVGGTQYF. The CDR3 nucleotides read TGTGCCAGCAGCGTAGTGGGAGGGACGCAGTATTTT.

The chain employs TRBV14 and TRBJ2-3; D uncertain. Deletions cut 3 bases from V and 5 bases from J, with 6 bases between. The CDR3 is 12 amino acids. The germline gives CDR1 SGHDN, CDR2 FVKESK. CDR3: CASSHLKDTQYF. The CDR3 DNA reads TGTGCCAGCAGCCACCTAAAAGATACGCAGTATTTT.

The V and J genes are TRBV5-4 and TRBJ2-5, with D possibly being TRBD2 (6 bases). This CDR3 region has 13 residues. Germline V gene lookup returns CDR1 SGHNT and CDR2 YYREEE (reference sequence). V was cut by 4 bases and J by 1 base, with 8 bases left in between. In nucleotides, the CDR3 is TGTGCCAGCAGCGCGGGACTCCAAGAGACCCAGTACTTC. It is translated as CASSAGLQETQYF.

This rearrangement joins TRBV11-2 to TRBJ1-1; 8 bases fit TRBD1. This CDR3 contains 15 residues. V lost 3 bases and J lost 0; bases outside the gene matches: 3. The germline CDR1 and CDR2 sequences are SGHAT and FQNNGV. CDR3 in DNA: TGTGCCAGCAGCTTTGACAGGGGTTTGAACACTGAAGCTTTCTTT. Protein product: CASSFDRGLNTEAFF.

J is TRBJ2-7 and V is TRBV11-1; 9 nucleotides match TRBD2. V shed 3 bases and J 3 bases; nucleotides not matched to a gene: 3. The CDR3 consists of 14 residues. In germline, CDR1 is SGHAT, CDR2 FQDESV (reference sequence). This CDR3 is CASSFSGRDYEQYF. For the CDR3, the DNA is TGTGCCAGCAGCTTTAGCGGGAGAGACTACGAGCAGTACTTC.

In this sample, this clone turned up a few times. CDR3: CASSLIWGKNTEAFF. In nucleotides, the CDR3 is TGTGCCAGCAGCTTAATTTGGGGTAAGAACACTGAAGCTTTCTTT. The chain carries TRBV11-2 and TRBJ1-1; D gene uncertain. Germline lookup yields CDR1 SGHAT and CDR2 FQNNGV. The CDR3 is 15 residues long. Trimming shortened V by 2 bases and J by 1 base, and 11 bases separated the two germline ends.

The J gene is TRBJ2-2, the V gene TRBV6-5; 7 nucleotides agree with TRBD2. The CDR3 length is 16 residues. After removal of 4 bases from V and 5 bases from J, the junction contained 10 bases not matched to a gene. CDR1 is MNHEY and CDR2 is SVGAGI in the germline V gene. CDR3 sequence reads: CASSSVGAGRTGELFF. CDR3 coding DNA: TGTGCCAGCAGTTCCGTGGGAGCGGGACGAACCGGGGAGCTGTTTTTT.

V and J are TRBV7-2 and TRBJ1-5; D is uncertain. Trimming took 5 bases from V and 2 from J, leaving 7 bases between them. This CDR3 is built from 13 residues. The germline CDR1 and CDR2 sequences are SGHTA and FQGNSA. In DNA, the CDR3 is TGTGCCAGCAGCGCCAATGGCAATCAGCCCCAGCATTTT. This translates into CASSANGNQPQHF.

The chain is built from TRBV6-6 and TRBJ2-1; possibly TRBD2 for D (5 bases). The germline V gene has CDR1 MNHNY and CDR2 SVGAGI (reference sequence). The CDR3 length is 15 residues. With 6 bases removed from V and 6 bases from J, the gap between germline ends came to 18 bases. The CDR3 bases are TGTGCCAGCAGCTTCGGACTCGTTACCGGCAATGAGCAGTTCTTC. As protein: CASSFGLVTGNEQFF.

V is TRBV7-8 and J is TRBJ2-3; D is unresolved. The CDR3 is made up of 12 amino acids. Germline assignment: CDR1 SGHVS and CDR2 FQNEAQ. V was pared by 5 bases and J by 0 bases, with 3 bases between. Written as DNA, the CDR3 is TGTGCCAGCAGCGCGAGCACAGATACGCAGTATTTT. It codes for CASSASTDTQYF.

This clone was counted a few times. The rearrangement uses TRBV7-6 and TRBJ2-2; D unclear. The CDR3 loop spans 13 amino acids. Germline CDR1 reads SGHVS; CDR2 reads FNYEAQ. The V gene lost 8 bases and the J gene lost 3 bases, with 10 bases spanning the gap. The CDR3 DNA is TGTGCCAGCCTCCGAGTGGACACCGGGGAGCTGTTTTTT. It translates to CASLRVDTGELFF.

The chain uses TRBV5-1 and TRBJ1-2; 8 bases are a match to TRBD1. The V gene end was trimmed by 0 bases and the J gene end by 2 bases; junction bases not matched to a gene: 6. The length of the CDR3 is 16 residues. CDR1 is SGHRS, CDR2 YFSETQ, per germline. The CDR3: CASSLESGGWNYGYTF. The CDR3 DNA follows: TGCGCCAGCAGCTTGGAGTCAGGGGGCTGGAACTATGGCTACACCTTC. Full variable domain (rest looked up from reference TRBV5-1 and TRBJ1-2): KAGVTQTPRYLIKTRGQQVTLSCSPISGHRSVSWYQQTPGQGLQFLFEYFSETQRNKGNFPGRFSGRQFSNSRSEMNVSTLELGDSALYLCASSLESGGWNYGYTFGSGTRLTVV.

The rearrangement links TRBV7-9 to TRBJ2-6; a possible D gene is TRBD1 (6 bases). CDR1 is SEHNR, CDR2 FQNEAQ, per germline (reference sequence). Deletions cut 1 base from V and 2 bases from J, with 15 bases between. This CDR3 contains 18 residues. The CDR3 is CASSLDSARTAGANVLTF. The CDR3 bases are TGTGCCAGCAGCTTAGATAGTGCCCGGACAGCTGGGGCCAACGTCCTGACTTTC.

This sequence joins TRBV5-1 and TRBJ2-2; D might be TRBD2 (5 bases). The CDR3 extends over 14 amino acids. V lost 4 bases to trimming and J lost 6 bases, with 13 bases between them. From germline, CDR1 is SGHRS and CDR2 YFSETQ. The CDR3 protein is CASSGETLAGELFF. CDR3 in DNA: TGCGCCAGCAGCGGGGAGACACTGGCCGGGGAGCTGTTTTTT.

The chain combines TRBV18 with TRBJ2-3; a possible D gene is TRBD2 (6 bases). From germline, CDR1 is KGHSH and CDR2 LQKENI. This CDR3 is 15 amino acids long. Trimming pared 6 bases from V and 0 bases from J, leaving 13 bases between. The DNA of the CDR3 is TGTGCCAGCTCCAGCGGGTCCGAAAGCACAGATACGCAGTATTTT. This sequence encodes CASSSGSESTDTQYF.

The rearrangement uses TRBV9 and TRBJ2-5, with 7 nucleotides matching TRBD1. CDR3 length: 15 residues. CDR1 and CDR2 (germline): SGDLS, YYNGEE. Trimming at V came to 4 bases and at J to 7 bases, leaving 13 bases not matched to a gene. CDR3 loop: CASSSSDRLLGTQYF. The CDR3 region has the DNA TGTGCCAGCAGCTCCTCGGACAGGCTCTTGGGGACCCAGTACTTC.

The V and J genes are TRBV18 and TRBJ1-1; TRBD1 might be the D (5 bases). The germline V gene encodes CDR1 KGHSH and CDR2 LQKENI. The V and J ends lost 2 bases and 8 bases respectively, with 18 bases between them. The CDR3 is made up of 15 amino acids. The CDR3 loop reads CASSPSGTGRMEAFF. The DNA of the CDR3 is TGTGCCAGCTCACCAAGTGGAACGGGGCGTATGGAAGCTTTCTTT.

CDR3 sequence reads: CASSPRIHREANEKLFF. The CDR3, as DNA: TGTGCCAGCAGCCCAAGGATTCACAGGGAGGCTAATGAAAAACTGTTTTTT. The chain joins TRBV7-6 to TRBJ1-4, with a possible D match to TRBD1 (6 bases). V lost 5 bases and J lost 3, with 19 bases in between. CDR1 is SGHVS and CDR2 is FNYEAQ in the germline V gene. The CDR3 spans 17 residues.

V usage is TRBV7-3 and J usage is TRBJ1-1; D unclear. The CDR3 sequence is 17 residues long. The germline gives CDR1 SGHTA, CDR2 FQGTGA. Trimming stripped 2 bases from V and 10 bases from J, with 26 bases between. The CDR3 spells CASSLVSPLGDLGGAFF. Here the CDR3 DNA reads TGTGCCAGCAGCTTAGTGTCCCCCCTGGGAGATTTAGGCGGAGCTTTCTTT. The full variable domain, with the rest looked up from reference TRBV7-3 and TRBJ1-1, is GAGVSQTPSNKVTEKGKYVELRCDPISGHTALYWYRQSLGQGPEFLIYFQGTGAADDSGLPNDRFFAVRPEGSVSTLKIQRTERGDSAVYLCASSLVSPLGDLGGAFFGQGTRLTVV.

In this sample, this clone turned up once. The chain is built from TRBV19 and TRBJ2-7; D is possibly TRBD2 (6 bases). The CDR3 loop spans 12 amino acids. Looked up from germline, CDR1 is LNHDA and CDR2 is SQIVND (reference sequence). The V gene lost 3 bases and the J gene lost 7 bases, with 10 bases spanning the gap. DNA for the CDR3: TGTGCCAGTAGTATTCGGAGGGGTGAGCAGTACTTC. Protein: CASSIRRGEQYF.

The table lists this clone with a count of one. The V gene is TRBV5-1, the J gene TRBJ2-1, with D uncertain. Germline assignment: CDR1 SGHRS and CDR2 YFSETQ. V lost 2 bases and J lost 4, with 10 bases in between. The CDR3 consists of 14 residues. The CDR3 DNA reads as TGCGCCAGCAGCTTAGGGTCAGAATACAATGAGCAGTTCTTC. Translating gives CASSLGSEYNEQFF.